This TCR beta chain was recorded in a study of cytomegalovirus exposure and HLA in healthy donors. The study, taken as a whole, reports: Presence/absence comparisons presumed near-even sequencing depth among donors. Reports described diagnosis of cytomegalovirus status by the classifier as highly specific and sensitive.

This CDR3 comprises 15 residues. Looked up from germline, CDR1 is SGDLS and CDR2 is YYNGEE. The V end was cut by 10 bases, the J end by 0 bases, with 19 bases between. It was with 60 Vbeta and 13 Jbeta primers that the PCR ran. Profiled with immunoSEQ multiplex PCR; TCRdb holds only in-frame clones, not every one. The repertoire consists of around 120,000 clones, with 60% to 85% occurring once and the leading ten covering about 3%. About this clone itself: The antigen is undetermined.

The donors comprised healthy bone marrow donors. Sequencing was done on a sample of PBMCs. The receptor comes from a man in his thirties or forties in good health and CMV-seronegative. The rearrangement uses TRBV9 and TRBJ1-1; D remains unclear. CDR3 sequence reads: CACKEIEPLNTEAFF. CDR3 bases: TGTGCCTGCAAAGAGATAGAGCCCTTGAACACTGAAGCTTTCTTT.